This T cell receptor beta chain appears in the sequencing data of a study of cytomegalovirus exposure and HLA in healthy donors. Findings and limits, study-wide: Several of the most significant clusters appeared linked to common viral pathogens, based on a later analysis. It is likely that the observed cluster of highly shared sequence variants was a sequencing artifact. Investigators reported 150 to 200 TCR beta chains as tied to cytomegalovirus.

As regards this clone: Its antigen is not known.

PCR involved 60 Vbeta and 13 Jbeta primers. In the study's own analysis: Unique TCR beta chains totaled roughly 80 million in a later count, with around 11 million of them shared. Sequencing was performed with immunoSEQ multiplex PCR; in TCRdb, only in-frame clones are kept and a portion is missing. Clonal size and the V and J genes are those of that table, whereas D and trimming came from the DNA. Of 100,000 to 150,000 clones listed, about 80% were seen once; the top ten hold over 2.5%. Input material: PBMCs. The clonotype was recovered from a woman aged 50 to 60 in good health and CMV-seronegative.

The DNA for the CDR3 is TGTGCCAGCAGTTATTCAGGGCGGGGCTACACCTTC. Translation: CASSYSGRGYTF. This chain connects TRBV27 to TRBJ1-2; D may be TRBD1 (5 bases). The length of the CDR3 is 12 residues. CDR1 is MNHEY and CDR2 is SMNVEV in the germline V gene (reference sequence). Between the trimmed V and J ends, which lost 4 bases and 8 bases, there was a span of 11 bases.